This TCR beta chain was documented in a study of long-term antiretroviral therapy in people with HIV. V gave up 5 bases and J gave up 7 bases, with 17 bases separating them. Germline CDR1 is LNHDA and CDR2 is SQIVND (reference sequence). This CDR3 has 15 residues. Assay version v3.0 of immunoSEQ was used, and it was run at survey level. Sequencing aimed to cover roughly 35,000-50,000 T-cell genomes per sample. Assay used: immunoSEQ multiplex PCR; TCRdb lists only in-frame clones, some missing. There are some 28,000 clones in the sample; more than 80% occur only once, and 5.5% to 8.5% lies in the top ten.

V gene TRBV19 combines with J gene TRBJ1-4; D ambiguous. The receptor comes from a man aged 35 to 55 with HIV. This specimen consisted of unsorted PBMCs, obtained 0.3 years after starting antiretroviral therapy. CDR3 DNA sequence: TGTGCCAGTAGTCCCTCCTCGACATTAGGTGAAAAACTGTTTTTT. Its translation: CASSPSSTLGEKLFF.